Listed below are T cell receptor beta chains from one sample, sequenced in a study of breast tumors, draining lymph nodes, adjacent tissues. TCRdb redid the calling of the multiplex PCR reads with MiXCR, one entry per CDR3 protein. The profile shows about 200,000 distinct CDR3 sequences, roughly 29% of them singletons. Sequenced: axillary lymph node tissue. These TCRs come from a female donor with breast cancer. Some clones in this sample may be carry-over from other donors' samples. The CDR3 runs from the conserved cysteine through the conserved F or W. Each record gives: V gene, J gene, clone size, D gene, CDR3 DNA, CDR3 protein. A D gene is named only where the DNA matches it firmly. A clone size is listed for some rows: how often the clone was seen (once, few, many), or a class if it is expanded.

v_gene: TRBV6-1; j_gene: TRBJ1-2; abundance: -; d_gene: -; CDR3nt: TGTGCCAGCAGTCAAAGGAGGGACTTCTATGGCTACACCTTC; CDR3aa: CASSQRRDFYGYTF
v_gene: TRBV20-1; j_gene: TRBJ2-5; abundance: many; d_gene: TRBD2; CDR3nt: TGCAGTGCAACGACTAGCGGGAGCCTTCTGGGAGAGACCCAGTACTTC; CDR3aa: CSATTSGSLLGETQYF
v_gene: TRBV3-1; j_gene: TRBJ1-6; abundance: many; d_gene: -; CDR3nt: TGTGCCAGCAGCCAACAGGGCTCACCCCTCCACTTT; CDR3aa: CASSQQGSPLHF
v_gene: TRBV20-1; j_gene: TRBJ1-2; abundance: -; d_gene: -; CDR3nt: TGCAGTGTTACACAGGGTTCGGATGGCTACACCTTC; CDR3aa: CSVTQGSDGYTF
v_gene: TRBV27; j_gene: TRBJ2-1; abundance: -; d_gene: -; CDR3nt: TGTGCCAGCAGTTTAAAGGGCGGGGAGTTATTTAATGAGCAGTTCTTC; CDR3aa: CASSLKGGELFNEQFF
v_gene: TRBV29-1; j_gene: TRBJ1-2; abundance: once; d_gene: -; CDR3nt: TGCAGCGTTGCTAGCACGGGAGGTAGCTATGGCTACACCTTC; CDR3aa: CSVASTGGSYGYTF
v_gene: TRBV6-5; j_gene: TRBJ2-2; abundance: -; d_gene: -; CDR3nt: TGTGCCAGCAGTTACTCTCGATCGGGGGAGCTGTTTTTT; CDR3aa: CASSYSRSGELFF
v_gene: TRBV7-9; j_gene: TRBJ2-1; abundance: -; d_gene: TRBD1; CDR3nt: TGTGCCAGCAGCCAGGGGGGACAGGGGGCGAGGGGAAATGAGCAGTTCTTC; CDR3aa: CASSQGGQGARGNEQFF
v_gene: TRBV18; j_gene: TRBJ2-5; abundance: many; d_gene: -; CDR3nt: TGTGCCAGCTCACCGGCAGGACACCTCCAAGAGACCCAGTACTTC; CDR3aa: CASSPAGHLQETQYF
v_gene: TRBV20-1; j_gene: TRBJ1-2; abundance: many; d_gene: -; CDR3nt: TGCAGTGCTAAAGGGCGCGTAGGGGGCTACACCTTC; CDR3aa: CSAKGRVGGYTF
v_gene: TRBV7-8; j_gene: TRBJ1-4; abundance: many; d_gene: TRBD1; CDR3nt: TGTGCCAGCAGCTTTATAGGACAGGGCGCGGAGGCGTTTAATGAAAAACTGTTTTTT; CDR3aa: CASSFIGQGAEAFNEKLFF
v_gene: TRBV15; j_gene: TRBJ1-2; abundance: -; d_gene: -; CDR3nt: TGTGCTAACCGGGGGAACTATGGCTACACCTTC; CDR3aa: CANRGNYGYTF
v_gene: TRBV7-9; j_gene: TRBJ2-3; abundance: many; d_gene: -; CDR3nt: TGTGCCAGCAGCTCCCTCGCTGGAACAGATACGCAGTATTTT; CDR3aa: CASSSLAGTDTQYF
v_gene: TRBV11-2; j_gene: TRBJ2-5; abundance: many; d_gene: -; CDR3nt: TGTGCCAGCAGCTTAGCGGGGTCGGAGACCCAGTACTTC; CDR3aa: CASSLAGSETQYF
v_gene: TRBV18; j_gene: TRBJ1-5; abundance: many; d_gene: -; CDR3nt: TGTGCCAGCTCACCACCGGGGTCGAGGGATCAGCCCCAGCATTTT; CDR3aa: CASSPPGSRDQPQHF
v_gene: TRBV3-1; j_gene: TRBJ2-1; abundance: -; d_gene: -; CDR3nt: TGTGCCAGCAGCTCCGTAGCGGACAATGAGCAGTTCTTC; CDR3aa: CASSSVADNEQFF
v_gene: TRBV29-1; j_gene: TRBJ2-1; abundance: -; d_gene: TRBD2; CDR3nt: TGCAGCGTTGACCCTTACCAGACTAGCGGGAGCGATGAGCAGTTCTTC; CDR3aa: CSVDPYQTSGSDEQFF
v_gene: TRBV4-1; j_gene: TRBJ1-2; abundance: many; d_gene: -; CDR3nt: TGCGCCAGCAGCCAAGAAGGGCGGACGGTCTATGGCTACACCTTC; CDR3aa: CASSQEGRTVYGYTF
v_gene: TRBV5-1; j_gene: TRBJ2-5; abundance: many; d_gene: TRBD2; CDR3nt: TGCGCCAGCAGCTCCGCGGGGGGCCGAGCCGAGACCCAGTACTTC; CDR3aa: CASSSAGGRAETQYF
v_gene: TRBV9; j_gene: TRBJ1-6; abundance: -; d_gene: -; CDR3nt: TGTGCCAGCAGCCCAACCACCTCCTATAATTCACCCCTCCACTTT; CDR3aa: CASSPTTSYNSPLHF
v_gene: TRBV19; j_gene: TRBJ2-4; abundance: -; d_gene: -; CDR3nt: TGTGCCAGTAGTCTCCGTGGCAAAAACATTCAGTACTTC; CDR3aa: CASSLRGKNIQYF
v_gene: TRBV7-3; j_gene: TRBJ2-3; abundance: many; d_gene: TRBD2; CDR3nt: TGTGCCAGCAGCTTAGGTCTGCGGGGGTACACAGATACGCAGTATTTT; CDR3aa: CASSLGLRGYTDTQYF
v_gene: TRBV20-1; j_gene: TRBJ1-5; abundance: many; d_gene: -; CDR3nt: TGCAGTGCTCGGCGGGGGAGGGGGAATGGGCCCCAGCATTTT; CDR3aa: CSARRGRGNGPQHF
v_gene: TRBV18; j_gene: TRBJ1-1; abundance: -; d_gene: -; CDR3nt: TGTGCCAGCTCCCGAGGAGGGACGCAAGCTTTCTTT; CDR3aa: CASSRGGTQAFF
v_gene: TRBV29-1; j_gene: TRBJ2-5; abundance: -; d_gene: -; CDR3nt: TGCAGCGTTGAGGGGAGGGGGGACGGGGAGACCCAGTACTTC; CDR3aa: CSVEGRGDGETQYF
v_gene: TRBV11-3; j_gene: TRBJ2-1; abundance: -; d_gene: -; CDR3nt: TGTGCCAGCAGCTTAGGTGGGAGCACAGATACGCAGTTCTTC; CDR3aa: CASSLGGSTDTQFF